A single T cell receptor beta chain is shown here with its context. This entry is derived from a study of memory CD4+ T cells and cytomegalovirus serostatus. Single viable CD3+CD4+CD8-CD45RO+ cells were sorted as the memory CD4+ T cells. Serum IgG to CMV pp150, pp28, p38 and p52 defined serostatus. TCRdb's copy holds only in-frame clones and misses some; the assay was immunoSEQ multiplex PCR. The profile shows tens of thousands of clones, 82% of them singletons. CDR1 is SGHVS, CDR2 FQNEAQ, per germline. The CDR3 has 14 residues. V lost 5 bases and J lost 7, with 17 bases in between. The TCR sequence derives from an adult in good health and CMV-seronegative. The specimen sequenced was memory CD4+ T cells from blood. This rearrangement joins TRBV7-8 to TRBJ2-5; tentative D call: TRBD1 (5 bases). This CDR3 reads CASSPLGVQRTQYF. The CDR3 bases are TGTGCCAGCAGCCCATTAGGGGTCCAGAGGACCCAGTACTTC.